These 28 T cell receptor beta chains were all obtained from the same sample, sequenced in a study of shared clonotypes between healthy human individuals. Profiling relied on immunoSEQ multiplex PCR, and the TCRdb table lists in-frame clones only, not all of them. The table lists 740,000 or so clones, roughly 72% of them singletons. Sequenced input: memory CD4+ T cells sorted from blood. As to subset: CD45RA-negative fraction. Receptors originate from a woman between 25 and 40 years old in good health.

This sequence joins TRBV2 and TRBJ2-5, with D unclear. This CDR3 is built from 12 residues. Germline V gene lookup returns CDR1 SNHLY and CDR2 FYNNEI. The V end was cut by 7 bases, the J end by 0 bases, with 6 bases between. CDR3 sequence reads: CASKSNQETQYF. DNA of the CDR3: TGTGCCAGCAAATCCAACCAAGAGACCCAGTACTTC.

This chain uses TRBV7-2 with TRBJ1-1; D is unclear. Trimming cost V 2 bases and J 5 bases, with 9 bases left between them. The CDR3 spans 13 residues. CDR1 and CDR2 from the germline V gene are SGHTA and FQGNSA. CDR3 DNA: TGTGCCAGCAGCTTATCCTGGAGGACTGAAGCTTTCTTT. It encodes CASSLSWRTEAFF.

As regards this clone: One end of the junction is discordant with germline, which a read error may explain. This chain links TRBV5-1 with TRBJ1-4, with a weak D call TRBD1 (5 bases). The CDR3 totals 8 residues. Germline CDR1 and CDR2: SGHRS and YFSETQ. As DNA, the CDR3 is TGCGCCAATGGGACCGGCCGTTTT. Protein sequence: CANGTGRF.

The chain links TRBV14 to TRBJ2-3; the match to TRBD1 covers 8 bases. This CDR3 has 16 residues. Trimming took 2 bases from V and 0 from J; bases not matched to a gene: 4. Germline values: CDR1 SGHDN, CDR2 FVKESK. The CDR3 is CASSQQGAASTDTQYF. The CDR3 DNA follows: TGTGCCAGCAGCCAACAGGGGGCCGCTAGCACAGATACGCAGTATTTT.

The chain is built from TRBV27 and TRBJ2-1; D tentatively fits TRBD1 or TRBD2 (5 bases each). Trimming stripped 7 bases from V and 5 bases from J, with 12 bases between. Germline CDR1 MNHEY, CDR2 SMNVEV (reference sequence). CDR3 length equals 13 residues. The CDR3 DNA reads TGTGCCAGCATCCGGGACCATGACAATGAGCAGTTCTTC. Protein product: CASIRDHDNEQFF.

The gene calls are TRBV7-9 and TRBJ2-3; 11 nucleotides line up with TRBD2. With 6 bases clipped from V and 6 bases from J, the junction kept 8 bases outside the gene matches. The V gene's germline CDR1 is SEHNR and CDR2 FQNEAQ (reference sequence). This CDR3 spans 15 amino acids. For the CDR3, the DNA is TGTGCCAGCAGTTATACTAGCGGGAGATGGGATACGCAGTATTTT. Translated: CASSYTSGRWDTQYF.

This clone was observed once. For the CDR3, the DNA is TGTGCCAGCAGCTTTTGGGCGGGAGAAGCGGGTGAGCAGTTCTTC. Translating it yields CASSFWAGEAGEQFF. This sequence joins TRBV7-3 and TRBJ2-1; 7 bases match TRBD2. Looked up from germline, CDR1 is SGHTA and CDR2 is FQGTGA. This CDR3 comprises 15 residues. V gave up 3 bases and J gave up 9 bases; unmatched junction bases: 11.

The chain combines TRBV5-4 with TRBJ2-3; the D is unclear. Germline values: CDR1 SGHNT, CDR2 YYREEE (reference sequence). The CDR3 length is 11 residues. V shed 2 bases and J shed 6 bases, with 4 bases lying between them. The CDR3 sequence: CASSFFDTQYF. DNA for the CDR3: TGTGCCAGCAGCTTTTTCGATACGCAGTATTTT. The whole variable domain, filled in from reference TRBV5-4 and TRBJ2-3, reads ETGVTQSPTHLIKTRGQQVTLRCSSQSGHNTVSWYQQALGQGPQFIFQYYREEENGRGNFPPRFSGLQFPNYSSELNVNALELDDSALYLCASSFFDTQYFGPGTRLTVL.

The chain has TRBV18 and TRBJ2-3, with TRBD2 matching over 7 bases. The CDR3 is 15 amino acids. Germline V CDR1 and CDR2: KGHSH, LQKENI. The J segment lost 2 bases and the V segment lost 3 bases, leaving 5 bases of the junction unmatched. The DNA of the CDR3 is TGTGCCAGCTCACCCTCGACTAGCTACACAGATACGCAGTATTTT. Its protein product is CASSPSTSYTDTQYF.

The rearrangement links TRBV9 to TRBJ2-1; 10 bases line up with TRBD2. The CDR3 has 17 amino acids. Unmatched junction bases numbered 8, after V lost 0 bases and J lost 5 bases. Germline CDR1 and CDR2: SGDLS and YYNGEE. CDR3 DNA: TGTGCCAGCAGCGTAGGTCAAGCGGGAGGGCCTAACAATGAGCAGTTCTTC. This gives the protein CASSVGQAGGPNNEQFF. Drawing the rest from reference TRBV9 and TRBJ2-1, the complete variable domain is DSGVTQTPKHLITATGQRVTLRCSPRSGDLSVYWYQQSLDQGLQFLIQYYNGEERAKGNILERFSAQQFPDLHSELNLSSLELGDSALYFCASSVGQAGGPNNEQFFGPGTRLTVL.

This chain links TRBV28 with TRBJ1-1, with a tentative D call TRBD1 (6 bases). The CDR3 runs to 16 residues. V lost 6 bases, J lost 1 base, and 18 bases lay in between. Germline values: CDR1 MDHEN, CDR2 SYDVKM. As DNA, the CDR3 is TGTGCCAGCAGGAAATTAGGGGGAAGGGGGAACACTGAAGCTTTCTTT. Translation: CASRKLGGRGNTEAFF.

This chain links TRBV19 with TRBJ1-5; 9 bases line up with TRBD1. V shed 4 bases, J shed 6 bases, and the junction held 4 bases outside the gene matches. Germline assignment: CDR1 LNHDA and CDR2 SQIVND (reference sequence). This CDR3 spans 14 amino acids. The CDR3 loop reads CASSTQGAGQPQHF. CDR3 nucleotide sequence: TGTGCCAGTAGTACACAGGGGGCGGGTCAGCCCCAGCATTTT.

V and J are TRBV28 and TRBJ2-1; 7 bases align to TRBD2. The CDR3 covers 15 residues. Germline V lookup: CDR1 MDHEN, CDR2 SYDVKM. Trimming removed 4 bases from V and 4 bases from J; junction bases left unmatched: 7. The CDR3 reads CASSWGGSGYNEQFF. CDR3 nucleotides: TGTGCCAGCAGTTGGGGCGGGAGTGGATACAATGAGCAGTTCTTC.

The chain links TRBV6-6 to TRBJ2-1, with D maybe TRBD2 (6 bases). Trimming took 2 bases from V and 9 from J, leaving 11 bases between them. The CDR3 consists of 13 residues. Germline-derived CDR1 and CDR2 are MNHNY and SVGAGI (reference sequence). The DNA for the CDR3 is TGTGCCAGCAGTTACCGACTAGATGGTGAGCAGTTCTTC. As protein: CASSYRLDGEQFF.

The chain employs TRBV29-1 and TRBJ2-2; D remains unclear. The length of the CDR3 is 14 residues. Looked up from germline, CDR1 is SQVTM and CDR2 is ANQGSEA. The germline V and J ends were trimmed by 5 bases and 0 bases, with 10 bases remaining between them. For the CDR3, the DNA is TGCAGCGTTTCCGAACTAACGAACACCGGGGAGCTGTTTTTT. This codes for CSVSELTNTGELFF.

In regard to this clone: The junction shows a germline mismatch at one end, possibly a read error. V and J are TRBV7-2 and TRBJ2-1; 12 bases match TRBD2. There are 14 residues in the CDR3. CDR1 is SGHTA and CDR2 is FQGNSA in the germline V gene. Here the CDR3 DNA reads TGTGCCAGCAGCCTAGCGGGAGGGGGACTTGAGCAGTTCTTC. Encoded protein: CASSLAGGGLEQFF.

The chain employs TRBV28 and TRBJ2-3; no clear D gene. Deletions cut 8 bases from V and 3 bases from J, with 18 bases between. The CDR3 has 15 residues. Germline V CDR1 and CDR2: MDHEN, SYDVKM. Here the CDR3 reads CASGFGGQVTDTQYF. CDR3 sequence (DNA): TGTGCCAGCGGATTTGGTGGTCAGGTAACAGATACGCAGTATTTT.

This chain joins TRBV13 and TRBJ2-7; perhaps TRBD1 as D (6 bases). The germline V gene has CDR1 PRHDT and CDR2 FYEKMQ (reference sequence). Trimming took 5 bases from V and 3 from J, leaving 17 bases between them. The CDR3 totals 15 residues. CDR3: CASSPPTGPFYEQYF. CDR3 nucleotide sequence: TGTGCCAGCAGCCCCCCGACAGGACCATTCTACGAGCAGTACTTC.

J is TRBJ2-1 and V is TRBV2; 8 nucleotides line up with TRBD2. The CDR3 has 15 amino acids. The trim removed 4 bases at V and 5 bases at J, leaving 7 bases unmatched. Looked up from germline, CDR1 is SNHLY and CDR2 is FYNNEI. The chain's CDR3 is CASSARTSGNNEQFF. The CDR3 DNA reads TGTGCCAGCAGTGCTAGAACTAGCGGTAACAATGAGCAGTTCTTC. Using reference TRBV2 and TRBJ2-1 for the parts outside the CDR3, the full variable domain is EPEVTQTPSHQVTQMGQEVILRCVPISNHLYFYWYRQILGQKVEFLVSFYNNEISEKSEIFDDQFSVERPDGSNFTLKIRSTKLEDSAMYFCASSARTSGNNEQFFGPGTRLTVL.

The genes are TRBV21-1 and TRBJ2-1; the D call TRBD2 from the table was never checked on the DNA. TRBV21-1 is a recognized pseudogene. This CDR3 has 14 amino acids. This chain's CDR3 is CASRLGLADGEQFF. CDR3 nucleotide sequence: TGTGCCAGCAGACTGGGACTAGCCGACGGCGAGCAGTTCTTC.

The J gene is TRBJ1-5, the V gene TRBV28; 9 bases map to TRBD1. V lost 5 bases, J lost 4 bases, and 9 bases stayed unmatched. Germline values: CDR1 MDHEN, CDR2 SYDVKM. This CDR3 is built from 16 residues. Here the CDR3 reads CASSPLGQGSNQPQHF. The CDR3 DNA reads as TGTGCCAGCAGTCCCCTGGGACAGGGCAGTAATCAGCCCCAGCATTTT.

The rearrangement joins TRBV28 to TRBJ2-7, with D unclear. V lost 5 bases and J lost 3, with 14 bases in between. Per the germline V gene, CDR1 is MDHEN and CDR2 is SYDVKM. This CDR3 is 14 amino acids long. The CDR3 DNA follows: TGTGCCAGCAGTCCCCCGGGCGGAAGCTACGAGCAGTACTTC. This encodes CASSPPGGSYEQYF.

The chain uses TRBV5-6 and TRBJ2-3, with TRBD2 identical over 8 bases. Looked up from germline, CDR1 is SGHDT and CDR2 is YYEEEE. J lost 2 bases, V lost 3 bases, and 8 bases had no gene match. CDR3 size: 16 residues. DNA for the CDR3: TGTGCCAGCAGCTCGGGACTAGTTGGGGCCACAGATACGCAGTATTTT. This encodes CASSSGLVGATDTQYF.

The J gene is TRBJ1-1, the V gene TRBV9, with D unclear. CDR3 length equals 14 residues. V lost 4 bases, J lost 0 bases, and 10 bases lay in between. The germline V gene has CDR1 SGDLS and CDR2 YYNGEE. The CDR3 spells CASSKWGMNTEAFF. CDR3 sequence (DNA): TGTGCCAGCAGCAAGTGGGGAATGAACACTGAAGCTTTCTTT. The variable domain in full, with the rest retrieved from reference TRBV9 and TRBJ1-1, is DSGVTQTPKHLITATGQRVTLRCSPRSGDLSVYWYQQSLDQGLQFLIQYYNGEERAKGNILERFSAQQFPDLHSELNLSSLELGDSALYFCASSKWGMNTEAFFGQGTRLTVV.

The CDR3 region has the DNA TGCGCCAGCAGCTTGCTTATTCATCGGCGGGGTGATAATGAAAAACTGTTTTTT. This encodes CASSLLIHRRGDNEKLFF. The chain combines TRBV5-1 with TRBJ1-4; D not resolved. This CDR3 is built from 18 residues. V was clipped by 1 base and J by 4 bases, with 20 bases between them. The germline V gene encodes CDR1 SGHRS and CDR2 YFSETQ.

The chain joins TRBV2 to TRBJ2-3; 10 nucleotides align to TRBD1. This CDR3 has 19 residues. The V gene's germline CDR1 is SNHLY and CDR2 FYNNEI. The trim removed 5 bases at V and 3 bases at J, leaving 17 bases unmatched. The CDR3 sequence is CASSPRDRGRQVGTDTQYF. DNA of the CDR3: TGTGCCAGCAGTCCTCGGGACAGGGGTAGGCAGGTGGGGACAGATACGCAGTATTTT.

This chain links TRBV7-8 with TRBJ1-1, with no clear D. Per germline, CDR1 SGHVS and CDR2 FQNEAQ. The CDR3 has 14 amino acids. The V and J ends lost 6 bases and 0 bases respectively, with 11 bases between them. The CDR3 DNA reads TGTGCCAGCAGTATGAACCTGATGAACACTGAAGCTTTCTTT. Protein sequence: CASSMNLMNTEAFF.

The chain employs TRBV27 and TRBJ1-2, with D hard to call. Germline values: CDR1 MNHEY, CDR2 SMNVEV (reference sequence). Trimming took 0 bases from V and 2 from J, leaving 10 bases between them. This CDR3 is built from 15 residues. This CDR3 is CASSLSFGVNYGYTF. The CDR3 DNA reads TGTGCCAGCAGTTTATCGTTCGGGGTGAACTATGGCTACACCTTC.